The next 18 T cell receptor beta chains were all read from a single sample in a study of identical twins. TCRdb recomputed calls from the 5' RACE reads with MiXCR, one row per CDR3 protein. This sample has more than 250,000 distinct CDR3 sequences, with more than 6.5% found just once. The sample was also linked to a second study, of yellow fever vaccine responses in identical twins.

Sequencing used memory (CD45RO+) T cells sorted from blood. Source of these receptors: a woman aged 18-29 years in good health.

The V call is TRBV20-1, the J call TRBJ2-7; a possible D gene is TRBD1 (6 bases). CDR1 DFQATT and CDR2 SNEGSKA come from the germline V gene (reference sequence). Trimming took 0 bases from V and 3 from J, leaving 18 bases between them. The CDR3 consists of 16 residues. CDR3 loop: CSARDLTGPTGYEQYV. Written as DNA, the CDR3 is TGCAGTGCTAGAGATTTAACAGGGCCTACTGGCTACGAGCAGTACGTC.

The CDR3, as DNA: TGTGCCAGCAGCTTAGTAGGGACAGGGAGGAACGAGCAGTACTTC. The encoded protein is CASSLVGTGRNEQYF. This sequence joins TRBV7-9 and TRBJ2-7, with 9 bases identical to TRBD1. The CDR3 is 15 amino acids. V lost 1 base and J lost 5; bases outside the gene matches: 6. In germline, CDR1 is SEHNR, CDR2 FQNEAQ (reference sequence).

This clonotype was detected a few times. The chain employs TRBV27 and TRBJ1-2; tentative D call: TRBD1 (5 bases). Per the germline V gene, CDR1 is MNHEY and CDR2 is SMNVEV (reference sequence). Deletions cut 3 bases from V and 7 bases from J, with 12 bases between. The CDR3 covers 13 residues. The DNA of the CDR3 is TGTGCCAGCAGTTTTGGAGGGGAGCGTGGCTACACCTTC. Translating gives CASSFGGERGYTF.

The sample holds a few counts of this clonotype. The chain is built from TRBV4-1 and TRBJ2-3; D is unclear. This CDR3 has 15 amino acids. The V end was cut by 0 bases, the J end by 1 base, with 8 bases between. CDR1 is MGHRA, CDR2 YSYEKL, per germline. In DNA, the CDR3 is TGCGCCAGCAGCCAAGAGAACTACCGCACAGATACGCAGTATTTT. Encoded protein: CASSQENYRTDTQYF.

This clonotype has a count of ten or more. The chain uses TRBV18 and TRBJ1-5; no clear D gene. With 2 bases removed from V and 5 bases from J, the gap between germline ends came to 7 bases. CDR1 and CDR2 from the germline V gene are KGHSH and LQKENI. The CDR3 spans 13 residues. The CDR3 reads CASSPGEHQPQHF. The CDR3 region has the DNA TGTGCCAGCTCACCAGGGGAACATCAGCCCCAGCATTTT.

This sequence joins TRBV6-2 or TRBV6-3 and TRBJ2-5; 8 bases agree with TRBD1. The junction had 3 bases not matched to a gene; V was cut back by 6 bases and J by 0 bases. The V gene's germline CDR1 is MNHEY and CDR2 SVGEGT. CDR3 length: 14 residues. The CDR3 sequence is CASRGQAYQETQYF. In DNA, the CDR3 is TGTGCCAGCAGGGGACAGGCGTACCAAGAGACCCAGTACTTC.

The rearrangement joins TRBV25-1 to TRBJ2-2, with a weak D call TRBD2 (7 bases). This CDR3 comprises 16 residues. Germline V gives CDR1 MGHDK, CDR2 SYGVNS. V lost 7 bases, J lost 1 base, and 16 bases lay in between. CDR3 sequence reads: CASTSLRGQNTGELFF. CDR3 nucleotides: TGTGCCAGCACCTCCCTGCGGGGGCAGAACACCGGGGAGCTGTTTTTT.

The chain is built from TRBV20-1 and TRBJ2-5, with 13 bases identical to TRBD2. Losses at the gene ends were 6 bases for V and 4 bases for J; bases not matched to a gene: 5. Germline CDR1 and CDR2: DFQATT and SNEGSKA (reference sequence). The CDR3 contains 14 residues. The DNA of the CDR3 is TGCAGTGCCGGACGACTAGCGGGGGGAGAGACCCAGTACTTC. It is translated as CSAGRLAGGETQYF.

This clonotype was counted many times. The CDR3 loop reads CSANDGNNEQFF. The CDR3 region has the DNA TGCAGTGCTAATGACGGGAACAATGAGCAGTTCTTC. V and J are TRBV20-1 and TRBJ2-1, with a weak D call TRBD2 (5 bases). The CDR3 runs 12 residues. Germline-derived CDR1 and CDR2 are DFQATT and SNEGSKA (reference sequence). Deletions cut 4 bases from V and 5 bases from J, with 9 bases between.

This clonotype was counted between two and nine times. The J gene is TRBJ1-2, the V gene TRBV28, with D perhaps matching TRBD1 (5 bases). Germline CDR1 MDHEN, CDR2 SYDVKM. V lost 3 bases and J lost 7, with 9 bases in between. CDR3 length equals 12 residues. CDR3 nucleotides: TGTGCCAGCAGTTTCGGGGCCTTTGGCTACACCTTC. Residues: CASSFGAFGYTF.

This clonotype was detected many times. V gene TRBV4-1 combines with J gene TRBJ1-1; D perhaps matches TRBD1 (6 bases). The CDR3 is 18 amino acids. The germline gives CDR1 MGHRA, CDR2 YSYEKL. The germline V and J ends were trimmed by 4 bases and 7 bases, with 28 bases remaining between them. CDR3 region: CASSRKGQSAGIGVEAFF. CDR3 DNA sequence: TGCGCCAGCAGCCGAAAAGGACAGTCGGCGGGCATAGGGGTTGAAGCTTTCTTT.

This clonotype occurred a few times. The CDR3 DNA reads TGTGCCAGCAGTTTAGGGCGCCAGGGCTACGAGCAGTACGTC. Translated, it gives CASSLGRQGYEQYV. The chain uses TRBV27 and TRBJ2-7, with D perhaps TRBD1 (5 bases). The germline V and J ends were trimmed by 2 bases and 3 bases, with 11 bases remaining between them. The CDR3 spans 14 residues. The germline CDR1 and CDR2 sequences are MNHEY and SMNVEV (reference sequence).

This clonotype was seen at least ten times. The chain carries TRBV9 and TRBJ1-1; no definite D call. Germline loops: CDR1 SGDLS, CDR2 YYNGEE. The CDR3 loop spans 15 amino acids. V was cut by 0 bases and J by 0 bases, with 9 bases left in between. The CDR3 region is CASSVGGGMNTEAFF. CDR3 bases: TGTGCCAGCAGCGTAGGGGGAGGGATGAACACTGAAGCTTTCTTT.

V and J are TRBV11-2 and TRBJ2-2; D is unresolved. Germline lookup yields CDR1 SGHAT and CDR2 FQNNGV. The CDR3 covers 15 residues. Deletions cut 4 bases from V and 6 bases from J, with 15 bases between. The CDR3, as DNA: TGTGCCAGCAGCTCACGCAGGATCGCGGCCGGGGAGCTGTTTTTT. Translated, it gives CASSSRRIAAGELFF.

This clonotype was seen many times. J is TRBJ2-1 and V is TRBV20-1; D gene unclear. V lost 3 bases, J lost 8 bases, and 14 bases lay in between. CDR3 size: 13 residues. Germline V CDR1 and CDR2: DFQATT, SNEGSKA (reference sequence). The CDR3 DNA is TGCAGTGCTAGGTTAGCCTCCTGGGATGAGCAGTTCTTC. It specifies CSARLASWDEQFF.

The sample holds many counts of this clonotype. The chain uses TRBV9 and TRBJ2-5; D is uncertain. This CDR3 region has 13 residues. V was cut by 4 bases and J by 3 bases, with 10 bases left in between. From germline, CDR1 is SGDLS and CDR2 YYNGEE. Here the CDR3 reads CASSNRAEETQYF. CDR3 nucleotide sequence: TGTGCCAGCAGCAACCGGGCGGAAGAGACCCAGTACTTC.

This clonotype was counted between two and nine times. V gene TRBV29-1 combines with J gene TRBJ1-1; the D is unclear. Looked up from germline, CDR1 is SQVTM and CDR2 is ANQGSEA. The CDR3 runs 12 residues. V was pared by 4 bases and J by 1 base, with 7 bases between. CDR3 bases: TGCAGCGTTGGGGTACAGAACACTGAAGCTTTCTTT. It translates to CSVGVQNTEAFF. Variable domain in full (rest from reference TRBV29-1 and TRBJ1-1): SAVISQKPSRDICQRGTSLTIQCQVDSQVTMMFWYRQQPGQSLTLIATANQGSEATYESGFVIDKFPISRPNLTFSTLTVSNMSPEDSSIYLCSVGVQNTEAFFGQGTRLTVV.

This clonotype was counted only a few times. The chain links TRBV2 to TRBJ1-4; D is unclear. V was clipped by 6 bases and J by 13 bases, with 21 bases between them. The CDR3 is 14 residues long. The V gene's germline CDR1 is SNHLY and CDR2 FYNNEI. CDR3 nucleotides: TGTGCCAGCAGGAGCCCCTCCCGTGGATTAGGACTGTTTTTT. This encodes CASRSPSRGLGLFF. The full variable domain, completed using reference TRBV2 and TRBJ1-4, is EPEVTQTPSHQVTQMGQEVILRCVPISNHLYFYWYRQILGQKVEFLVSFYNNEISEKSEIFDDQFSVERPDGSNFTLKIRSTKLEDSAMYFCASRSPSRGLGLFFGSGTQLSVL.